These 17 T cell receptor beta chains were all obtained from the same sample, sequenced in a study of T cells after yellow fever vaccination. TCRdb analysed the 5' RACE reads with MiXCR anew, one entry per CDR3 protein. The repertoire includes 250,000 to 350,000 distinct CDR3 sequences, 3.5% to 4.5% of them detected once, and approximately 19% sits in the top ten. Sequenced here: PBMCs, sampled 15 days after the yellow fever booster vaccination. Source of these receptors: a man aged 18 to 29 who received the YFV17D yellow fever vaccine.

As concerns this clonotype: An end of the junction differs from the germline gene, which may be a read error. The chain carries TRBV18 and TRBJ2-5; D may be TRBD2 (6 bases). The germline CDR1 and CDR2 sequences are KGHSH and LQKENI. The CDR3 runs 14 residues. The CDR3: CGSSPWRGQETQYF. CDR3 nucleotides: TGTGGCAGCTCACCATGGCGGGGCCAAGAGACCCAGTACTTC.

This clonotype was counted at least ten times. The rearrangement uses TRBV12-3 or TRBV12-4 and TRBJ1-2; D uncertain. Trimming left V 1 base short and J 4 bases short, with 4 bases between. The CDR3 totals 12 residues. The CDR3 nucleotides are TGTGCCAGCAGTTTAGGCATCTATGGCTACACCTTC. This translates into CASSLGIYGYTF.

This clonotype was counted many times. The chain recombines TRBV5-8 with TRBJ2-2, with D unresolved. This CDR3 is built from 14 residues. From germline, CDR1 is SGHTS and CDR2 YDEGEE. V was pared by 4 bases and J by 6 bases, with 13 bases between. CDR3 bases: TGTGCCAGCAGCCCGCCCCATTTCCCCGGGGAGCTGTTTTTT. The encoded protein is CASSPPHFPGELFF.

This clonotype was detected ten times or more. J is TRBJ2-6 and V is TRBV7-3; no clear D gene. Germline V gives CDR1 SGHTA, CDR2 FQGTGA. The CDR3 length is 15 residues. Trimming removed 4 bases from V and 0 bases from J, with 7 bases in between. The CDR3 spells CASSSGLSGANVLTF. The CDR3 nucleotides read TGTGCCAGCAGCTCGGGTCTCTCTGGGGCCAACGTCCTGACTTTC.

This rearrangement joins TRBV18 to TRBJ2-3, with 11 bases lining up with TRBD2. The CDR3 extends over 16 amino acids. Germline CDR1 and CDR2: KGHSH and LQKENI. V was pared by 6 bases and J by 2 bases, with 7 bases of the junction left unmatched. CDR3 residues: CASSPTSGGPTDTQYF. CDR3 sequence (DNA): TGTGCCAGCTCCCCTACTAGCGGGGGACCCACAGATACGCAGTATTTT.

The chain joins TRBV12-3 or TRBV12-4 to TRBJ2-5; 11 nucleotides match TRBD2. V dropped 6 bases and J dropped 3; count of bases not matched to a gene: 0. The CDR3 length is 13 residues. CDR3 DNA: TGTGCCAGCAGACTAGCGGGGGAAGAGACCCAGTACTTC. This sequence encodes CASRLAGEETQYF.

This clonotype showed up many times. One end of the junction does not line up with germline, which may come from a read error. In nucleotides, the CDR3 is TGTGCCCTCAGTACAGGGGAAACAGATACGCAGTATTTT. Translating gives CALSTGETDTQYF. The chain carries TRBV10-3 and TRBJ2-3; 7 bases map to TRBD1. This CDR3 has 13 residues. Germline V CDR1 and CDR2: ENHRY, SYGVKD.

Ten or more counts support this clonotype. The chain has TRBV6-5 and TRBJ1-6; D call uncertain. Germline CDR1 MNHEY, CDR2 SVGAGI. The CDR3 is made up of 16 amino acids. Trimming removed 2 bases at V and 9 bases at J, with 17 bases between. The CDR3 bases are TGTGCCAGCAGTTACGTGGGTGGGTCTTGGTCTTCACCCCTCCACTTT. Protein sequence: CASSYVGGSWSSPLHF.

The chain has TRBV27 and TRBJ2-4; TRBD2 agrees at 9 bases. Germline-derived CDR1 and CDR2 are MNHEY and SMNVEV (reference sequence). The CDR3 has 15 amino acids. The J segment lost 9 bases and the V segment lost 6 bases, leaving 12 bases of the junction unmatched. The CDR3 DNA follows: TGTGCCAGCAGGCCCCGGCGGGGGGGCCTTAGCATTCAGTACTTC. Amino acids: CASRPRRGGLSIQYF.

V gene TRBV5-1 combines with J gene TRBJ2-7, with D possibly being TRBD1 (6 bases). The ends were cut back, 4 bases at V and 2 bases at J, with 7 bases in the middle. The germline V gene encodes CDR1 SGHRS and CDR2 YFSETQ. The CDR3 runs 12 residues. CDR3 sequence reads: CASSEGAYEQYF. The CDR3, as DNA: TGCGCCAGCAGCGAGGGGGCCTACGAGCAGTACTTC.

This clonotype has a handful of counts. The J gene is TRBJ1-1, the V gene TRBV7-2; no reliable D call. The length of the CDR3 is 13 residues. The germline V gene encodes CDR1 SGHTA and CDR2 FQGNSA. The V end was cut by 4 bases, the J end by 9 bases, with 15 bases between. The DNA for the CDR3 is TGTGCCAGCAGCTCGGACCGAAATGGAAAAGCTTTCTTT. Its protein product is CASSSDRNGKAFF.

This clonotype was picked up a small number of times. The DNA for the CDR3 is TGTGCCAGCAGTGATCGAACAGGGGTTCCTAACTATGGCTACACCTTC. Protein sequence: CASSDRTGVPNYGYTF. This rearrangement joins TRBV25-1 to TRBJ1-2; 7 bases fit TRBD1. This CDR3 has 16 amino acids. Germline trimming cut 3 bases from V and 0 bases from J; bases unmatched to any gene: 7. Germline V gene lookup returns CDR1 MGHDK and CDR2 SYGVNS.

This clonotype showed up many times. The V gene is TRBV5-6, the J gene TRBJ2-2; D gene uncertain. This CDR3 contains 13 residues. Trimming stripped 4 bases from V and 2 bases from J, with 6 bases between. Germline CDR1 and CDR2: SGHDT and YYEEEE. CDR3 sequence: CASSTFNTGELFF. CDR3 coding DNA: TGTGCCAGCAGCACCTTTAACACCGGGGAGCTGTTTTTT.

This clonotype was recorded a few times. The genes are TRBV9 and TRBJ2-3; tentative D call: TRBD2 (6 bases). The CDR3 covers 14 residues. V was shortened by 4 bases and J by 6 bases, with 15 bases between the two germline ends. The germline V gene encodes CDR1 SGDLS and CDR2 YYNGEE. The CDR3 coding sequence is TGTGCCAGCAGCCCCCTGGCGGGGAGGGATACGCAGTATTTT. Its translation is CASSPLAGRDTQYF.

The sample holds a few counts of this clonotype. This chain links TRBV9 with TRBJ1-6; D remains unclear. Germline-derived CDR1 and CDR2 are SGDLS and YYNGEE. V was shortened by 1 base and J by 10 bases, with 12 bases between the two germline ends. This CDR3 contains 14 residues. The CDR3 loop is CASSVSHNWSPLHF. In DNA, the CDR3 is TGTGCCAGCAGCGTATCACATAATTGGTCACCCCTCCACTTT.

This clonotype turned up a few times. V and J are TRBV6-6 and TRBJ1-1, with D possibly matching TRBD1 (5 bases). V lost 2 bases and J 10 bases, leaving 14 bases between the germline ends. From germline, CDR1 is MNHNY and CDR2 SVGAGI (reference sequence). This CDR3 is 13 amino acids long. CDR3 residues: CASSYPTGRGAFF. Written as DNA, the CDR3 is TGTGCCAGCAGTTACCCGACCGGGAGGGGAGCTTTCTTT.

The chain uses TRBV5-4 and TRBJ2-3; 7 bases fit TRBD2. Looked up from germline, CDR1 is SGHNT and CDR2 is YYREEE (reference sequence). There are 17 residues in the CDR3. V shed 4 bases and J 0 bases; nucleotides not matched to a gene: 11. The CDR3 here is CASSVGGAGSSTDTQYF. CDR3 DNA sequence: TGTGCCAGCAGCGTTGGGGGAGCGGGGTCTAGCACAGATACGCAGTATTTT.